This T cell receptor beta chain was obtained from a study of T cell responses to AZD1222 COVID-19 vaccine. Generated by immunoSEQ multiplex PCR, the TCRdb table keeps only in-frame clones and is missing some. The sample carries about 26,000 clones, roughly 88% recorded once. CDR3 size: 16 residues. The germline V gene encodes CDR1 LNHNV and CDR2 YYDKDF (reference sequence). The ends lost 3 bases at V and 4 bases at J; junction bases unmatched: 11. Overall study results and limits: Variant regions that are unmutated are reportedly the target of nearly half of spike-specific TCRs. Receipt of two AZD1222 doses was followed by a rise in Spike-specific TCR breadth and depth.

Points on this clone: Its specificity is unknown.

This TCR derives from an adult who received the AZD1222 COVID-19 vaccine. The rearrangement uses TRBV15 and TRBJ1-2, with 7 positions matching TRBD1. Sample: peripheral blood, taken 28 days after the second AZD1222 dose. CDR3 loop: CATSRRTGRFGYGYTF. The CDR3 DNA sequence: TGTGCCACCAGCAGGCGGACAGGAAGGTTTGGCTATGGCTACACCTTC.